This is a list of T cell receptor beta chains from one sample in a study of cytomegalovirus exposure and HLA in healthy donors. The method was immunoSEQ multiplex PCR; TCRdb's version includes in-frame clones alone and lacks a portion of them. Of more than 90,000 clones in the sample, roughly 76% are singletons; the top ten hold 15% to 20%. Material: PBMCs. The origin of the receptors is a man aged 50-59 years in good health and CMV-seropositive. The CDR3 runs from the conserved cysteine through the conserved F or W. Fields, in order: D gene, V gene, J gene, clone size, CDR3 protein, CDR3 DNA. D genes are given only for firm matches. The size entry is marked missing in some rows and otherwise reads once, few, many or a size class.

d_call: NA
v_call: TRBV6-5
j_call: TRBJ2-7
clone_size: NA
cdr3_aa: CATRQNPHEQYF
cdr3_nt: TGTGCCACCCGACAGAACCCCCACGAGCAGTACTTC

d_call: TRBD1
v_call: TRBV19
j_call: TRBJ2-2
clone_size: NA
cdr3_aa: CASSIQGQGHTGELFF
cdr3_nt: TGTGCCAGTAGTATCCAGGGACAGGGTCACACCGGGGAGCTGTTTTTT

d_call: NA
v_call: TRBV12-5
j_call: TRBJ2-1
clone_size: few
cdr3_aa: CASGLGTVRSMRNEQFF
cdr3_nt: TGTGCTAGTGGTTTGGGGACAGTCCGATCGATGCGAAATGAGCAGTTCTTC

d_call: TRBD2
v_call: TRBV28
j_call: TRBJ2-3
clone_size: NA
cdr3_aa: CASSSRLAGDSDTQYF
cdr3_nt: TGTGCCAGCAGTTCGAGACTAGCGGGGGATTCAGATACGCAGTATTTT

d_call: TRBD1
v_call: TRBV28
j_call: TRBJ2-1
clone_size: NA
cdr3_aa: CASSSGTGVPNEQFF
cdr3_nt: TGTGCCAGCAGTTCGGGGACAGGGGTCCCCAATGAGCAGTTCTTC

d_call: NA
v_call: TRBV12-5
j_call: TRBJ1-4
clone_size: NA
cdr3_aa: CASGLVGWEDEKLFF
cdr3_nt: TGTGCTAGTGGTTTGGTGGGATGGGAGGATGAAAAACTGTTTTTT

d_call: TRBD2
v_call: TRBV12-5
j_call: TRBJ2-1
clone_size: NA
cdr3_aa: CASGSSGGAAREQFF
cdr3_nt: TGTGCTAGTGGCTCTAGCGGGGGCGCTGCTCGTGAGCAGTTCTTC

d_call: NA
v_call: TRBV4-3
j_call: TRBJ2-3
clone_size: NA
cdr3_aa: CASSRGVAATDTQYF
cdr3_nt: TGCGCCAGCAGCCGAGGGGTAGCGGCAACAGATACGCAGTATTTT

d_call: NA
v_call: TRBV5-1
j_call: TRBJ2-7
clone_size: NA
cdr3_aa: CASSLRQGFNEQYF
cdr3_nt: TGCGCCAGCAGCTTGAGGCAGGGGTTCAACGAGCAGTACTTC

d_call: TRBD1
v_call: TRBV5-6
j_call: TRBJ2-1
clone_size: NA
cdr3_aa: CASTPRQARGNEQFF
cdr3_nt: TGTGCCAGCACCCCCCGACAGGCCAGGGGGAATGAGCAGTTCTTC

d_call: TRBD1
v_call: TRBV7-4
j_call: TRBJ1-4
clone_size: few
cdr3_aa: CASSSDRDGEKLFF
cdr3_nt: TGTGCCAGCAGCTCGGACAGGGATGGGGAAAAACTGTTTTTT

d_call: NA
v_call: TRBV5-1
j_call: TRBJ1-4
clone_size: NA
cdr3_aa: CASSFLPRAATNEKLFF
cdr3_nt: TGCGCCAGCAGCTTCCTTCCCAGGGCGGCAACTAATGAAAAACTGTTTTTT

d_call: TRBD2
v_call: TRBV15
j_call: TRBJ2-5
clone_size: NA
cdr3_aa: CATSRGLGKETQYF
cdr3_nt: TGTGCCACCAGCAGGGGACTAGGGAAGGAGACCCAGTACTTC

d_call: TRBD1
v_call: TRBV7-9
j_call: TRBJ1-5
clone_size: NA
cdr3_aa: CASSPWTGDGNQPQHF
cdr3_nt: TGTGCCAGCAGCCCCTGGACAGGGGACGGGAATCAGCCCCAGCATTTT

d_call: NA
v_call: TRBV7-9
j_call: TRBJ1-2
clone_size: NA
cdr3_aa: CASSLAPAGVYGYTF
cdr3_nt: TGTGCCAGCAGCTTAGCGCCAGCGGGGGTCTATGGCTACACCTTC

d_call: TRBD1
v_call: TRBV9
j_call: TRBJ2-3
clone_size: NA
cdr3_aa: CASSVAGQGASDTQYF
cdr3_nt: TGTGCCAGCAGCGTAGCGGGACAGGGGGCCTCAGATACGCAGTATTTT

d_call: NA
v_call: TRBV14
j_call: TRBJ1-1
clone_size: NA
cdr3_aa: CASSQDWGGRTEAFF
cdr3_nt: TGTGCCAGCAGCCAAGATTGGGGAGGTCGGACTGAAGCTTTCTTT

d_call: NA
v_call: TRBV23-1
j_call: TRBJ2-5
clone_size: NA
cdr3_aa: CASSQSSRVKTQYF
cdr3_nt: TGCGCCAGCAGTCAATCGTCCAGGGTTAAGACCCAGTACTTC

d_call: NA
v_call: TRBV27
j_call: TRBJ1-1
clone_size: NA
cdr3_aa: CASSLPGHTEAFF
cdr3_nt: TGTGCCAGCAGTTTACCAGGGCACACTGAAGCTTTCTTT

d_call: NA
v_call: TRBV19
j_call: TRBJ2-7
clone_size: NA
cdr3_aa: CATSPSLYEQYF
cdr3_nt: TGTGCCACCTCCCCTTCCCTCTACGAGCAGTACTTC

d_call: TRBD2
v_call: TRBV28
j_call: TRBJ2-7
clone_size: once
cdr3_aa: CASSPLGGRSNEQYF
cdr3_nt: TGTGCCAGCAGTCCCCTTGGCGGGAGAAGTAACGAGCAGTACTTC

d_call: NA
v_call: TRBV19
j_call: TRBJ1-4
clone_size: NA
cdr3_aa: CASTRGGSGEKLFF
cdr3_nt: TGTGCCAGTACCCGAGGGGGTTCAGGAGAAAAACTGTTTTTT

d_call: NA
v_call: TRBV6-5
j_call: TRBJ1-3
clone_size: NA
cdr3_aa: CASSPTGTGNTIYF
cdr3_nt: TGTGCCAGCAGTCCCACAGGGACTGGAAACACCATATATTTT

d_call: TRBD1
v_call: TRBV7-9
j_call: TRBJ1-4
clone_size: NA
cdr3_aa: CASSSGQGDEKLFF
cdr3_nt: TGTGCCAGCAGCTCGGGACAGGGGGATGAAAAACTGTTTTTT

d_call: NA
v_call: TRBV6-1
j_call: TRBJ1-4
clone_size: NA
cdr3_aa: CASQLSAANEKLFF
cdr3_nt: TGTGCCAGCCAGCTCTCGGCGGCTAATGAAAAACTGTTTTTT

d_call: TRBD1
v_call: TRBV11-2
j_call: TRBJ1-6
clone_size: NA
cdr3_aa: CASSLDRGTGGSPLHF
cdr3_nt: TGTGCCAGCAGCTTAGACAGGGGGACAGGGGGTTCACCCCTCCACTTT

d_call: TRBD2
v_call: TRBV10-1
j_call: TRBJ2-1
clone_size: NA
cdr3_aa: CASSESGTSGWYEQFF
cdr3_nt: TGCGCCAGCAGTGAGTCCGGGACTAGCGGGTGGTATGAGCAGTTCTTC

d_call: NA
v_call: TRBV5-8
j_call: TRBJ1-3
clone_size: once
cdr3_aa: CASSLGGRENTIYF
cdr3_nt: TGTGCCAGCAGCTTAGGAGGGCGGGAAAACACCATATATTTT

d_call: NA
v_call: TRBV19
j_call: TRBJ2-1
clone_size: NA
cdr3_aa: CASTEAGAYNEQFF
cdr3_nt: TGTGCCAGTACGGAGGCAGGGGCCTACAATGAGCAGTTCTTC

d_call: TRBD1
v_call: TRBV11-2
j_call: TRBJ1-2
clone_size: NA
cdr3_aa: CASSSDRNNYGYTF
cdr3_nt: TGTGCCAGCAGCTCGGACAGGAATAACTATGGCTACACCTTC

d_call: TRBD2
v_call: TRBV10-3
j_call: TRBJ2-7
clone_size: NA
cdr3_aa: CAISQGRAGGTDEQYF
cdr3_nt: TGTGCCATCAGTCAAGGGAGAGCGGGAGGAACTGACGAGCAGTACTTC

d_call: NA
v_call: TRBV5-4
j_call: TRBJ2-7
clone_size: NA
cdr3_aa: CASSPAEKGGYEQYF
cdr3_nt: TGTGCCAGCAGTCCCGCCGAGAAAGGGGGCTACGAGCAGTACTTC

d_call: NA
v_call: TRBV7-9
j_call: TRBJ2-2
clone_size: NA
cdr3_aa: CASSDQGSITGELFF
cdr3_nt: TGTGCCAGCAGCGATCAGGGTTCGATCACCGGGGAGCTGTTTTTT

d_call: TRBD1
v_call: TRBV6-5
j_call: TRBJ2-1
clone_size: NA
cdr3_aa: CASSFDRAEQFF
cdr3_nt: TGTGCCAGCAGTTTCGACAGGGCGGAGCAGTTCTTC

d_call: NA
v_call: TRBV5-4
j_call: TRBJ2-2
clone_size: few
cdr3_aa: CASSFGGSPGELFF
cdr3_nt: TGTGCCAGCAGCTTTGGGGGGTCTCCCGGGGAGCTGTTTTTT

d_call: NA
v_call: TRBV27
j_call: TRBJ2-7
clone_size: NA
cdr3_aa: CASTNSKFRQYF
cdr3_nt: TGTGCCAGCACCAACTCTAAATTTCGACAGTACTTC

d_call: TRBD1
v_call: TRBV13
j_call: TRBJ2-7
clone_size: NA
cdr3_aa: CASSSGDRPLGEQYF
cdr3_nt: TGTGCCAGCAGCTCGGGGGACAGGCCCTTGGGGGAGCAGTACTTC

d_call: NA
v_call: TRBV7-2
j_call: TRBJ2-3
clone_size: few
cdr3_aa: CASSLGGPDTQYF
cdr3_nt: TGTGCCAGCAGCCTCGGGGGGCCAGATACGCAGTATTTT

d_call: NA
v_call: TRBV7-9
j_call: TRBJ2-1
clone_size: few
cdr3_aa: CASSPLETEQFF
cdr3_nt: TGTGCCAGCAGCCCACTAGAAACTGAGCAGTTCTTC

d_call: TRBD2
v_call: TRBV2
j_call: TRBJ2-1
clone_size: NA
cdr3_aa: CASSSGLAGGFLDEQFF
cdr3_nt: TGTGCCAGCAGCTCGGGACTAGCGGGAGGTTTTCTCGATGAGCAGTTCTTC

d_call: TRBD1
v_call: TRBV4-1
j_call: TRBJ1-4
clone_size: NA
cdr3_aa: CASSQGMDRGGLFF
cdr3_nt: TGCGCCAGCAGCCAGGGAATGGACAGGGGTGGACTGTTTTTT

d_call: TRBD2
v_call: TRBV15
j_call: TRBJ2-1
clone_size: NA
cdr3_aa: CATSRRAGDEQFF
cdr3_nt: TGTGCCACCAGCAGAAGGGCGGGGGATGAGCAGTTCTTC

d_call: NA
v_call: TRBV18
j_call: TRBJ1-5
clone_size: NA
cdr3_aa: CASSPPDSWNQPQHF
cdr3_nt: TGTGCCAGCTCACCACCGGACAGTTGGAATCAGCCCCAGCATTTT

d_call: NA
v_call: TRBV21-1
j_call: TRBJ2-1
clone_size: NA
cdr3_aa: CASSGTSGRVRDNEQFF
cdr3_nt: TGTGCCAGCAGCGGGACTAGCGGGAGGGTAAGGGACAATGAGCAGTTCTTC

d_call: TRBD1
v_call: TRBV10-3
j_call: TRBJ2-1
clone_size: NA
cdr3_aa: CAISEGDRGGNEQFF
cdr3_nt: TGTGCCATCAGTGAGGGGGACAGGGGTGGCAATGAGCAGTTCTTC

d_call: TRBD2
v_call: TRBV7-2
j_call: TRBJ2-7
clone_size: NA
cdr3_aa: CASSLGGAGGSYEQYF
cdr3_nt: TGTGCCAGCAGCTTAGGGGGAGCGGGAGGTTCCTACGAGCAGTACTTC